This TCR beta chain was retrieved from a study of blood T cell repertoires in COVID-19. Germline CDR1 is SGHRS and CDR2 is YFSETQ. The V end lost 2 bases, the J end lost 4 bases, and 15 bases lay between the germline ends. This CDR3 is built from 15 residues. Some clones are missing from TCRdb's copy, which holds only in-frame ones; the method was immunoSEQ multiplex PCR. This table holds 100,000 to 150,000 clones, roughly 88% found once. This clone was seen once. The TCR sequence derives from a middle-aged man with acute or convalescent COVID-19. The gene calls are TRBV5-1 and TRBJ1-1, with D possibly matching TRBD1 (5 bases). Sample: peripheral blood. For the CDR3, the DNA is TGCGCCAGCAGCTTCGTGTTTGGGGCAAGCACTGAAGCTTTCTTT. This translates into CASSFVFGASTEAFF.